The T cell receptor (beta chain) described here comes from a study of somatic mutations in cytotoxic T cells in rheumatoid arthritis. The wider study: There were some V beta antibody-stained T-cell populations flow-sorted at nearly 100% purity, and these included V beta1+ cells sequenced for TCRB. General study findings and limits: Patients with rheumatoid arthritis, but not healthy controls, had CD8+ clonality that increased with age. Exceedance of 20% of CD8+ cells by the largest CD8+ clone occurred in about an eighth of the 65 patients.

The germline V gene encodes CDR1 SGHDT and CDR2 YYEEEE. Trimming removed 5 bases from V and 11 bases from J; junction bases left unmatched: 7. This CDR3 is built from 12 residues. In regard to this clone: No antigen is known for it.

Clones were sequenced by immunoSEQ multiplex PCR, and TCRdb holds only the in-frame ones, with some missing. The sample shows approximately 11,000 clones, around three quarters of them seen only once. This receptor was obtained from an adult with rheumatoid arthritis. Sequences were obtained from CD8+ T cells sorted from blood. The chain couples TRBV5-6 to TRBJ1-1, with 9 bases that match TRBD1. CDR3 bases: TGTGCCAGCAGTTCTGACAGGGGGTCGGCTTTCTTT. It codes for CASSSDRGSAFF. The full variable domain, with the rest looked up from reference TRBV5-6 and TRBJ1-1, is DAGVTQSPTHLIKTRGQQVTLRCSPKSGHDTVSWYQQALGQGPQFIFQYYEEEERQRGNFPDRFSGHQFPNYSSELNVNALLLGDSALYLCASSSDRGSAFFGQGTRLTVV.